What follows are 28 T cell receptor beta chains derived from one specimen sequenced in a study of blood T cells in healthy people across ages. PCR was performed a second time for about 7 to 11 cycles using a sample-barcoded 5' primer and a J-beta primer mix. MiXCR, applied by TCRdb to the 5' RACE reads, yields one record per CDR3 protein. The sample consists of fewer than 950,000 distinct CDR3 sequences, roughly 40% of them appearing once. The sample consisted of blood. These receptors all stem from a man aged 18-30 years in good health.

This chain uses TRBV12-3 or TRBV12-4 with TRBJ1-3; 10 positions match TRBD1. The CDR3 has 15 residues. V gave up 5 bases and J gave up 7 bases; unmatched junction bases: 8. Here the CDR3 reads CASSPPGTGANTIYF. As DNA, the CDR3 is TGTGCCAGCAGTCCCCCCGGGACAGGGGCCAACACCATATATTTT.

The chain uses TRBV20-1 and TRBJ1-6; 7 bases match TRBD1. CDR1 is DFQATT and CDR2 is SNEGSKA in the germline V gene (reference sequence). The CDR3 spans 13 residues. V dropped 6 bases and J dropped 6; count of bases not matched to a gene: 5. CDR3 in DNA: TGCAGTGCACAGACAGGGTCTAATTCACCCCTCCACTTT. Amino acids: CSAQTGSNSPLHF.

V gene TRBV7-2 combines with J gene TRBJ2-3; D remains ambiguous. Germline CDR1 SGHTA, CDR2 FQGNSA. The CDR3 is made up of 19 amino acids. V lost 0 bases and J lost 0, with 19 bases in between. The CDR3 DNA follows: TGTGCCAGCAGCTTAGCGACGAGGCCGCCCTGGGAAAGCACAGATACGCAGTATTTT. It specifies CASSLATRPPWESTDTQYF. Based on the CDR3 plus reference TRBV7-2 and TRBJ2-3, the full variable domain is GAGVSQSPSNKVTEKGKDVELRCDPISGHTALYWYRQSLGQGLEFLIYFQGNSAPDKSGLPSDRFSAERTGGSVSTLTIQRTQQEDSAVYLCASSLATRPPWESTDTQYFGPGTRLTVL.

The CDR3 here is CASSSNPLGLAGGVTQYF. The CDR3 DNA reads as TGTGCCAGCAGTTCGAATCCCCTTGGACTAGCGGGGGGTGTTACGCAGTATTTT. The genes are TRBV2 and TRBJ2-3; 14 positions agree with TRBD2. Germline V gene sequence: CDR1 SNHLY, CDR2 FYNNEI. The CDR3 is 18 amino acids. V lost 5 bases, J lost 8 bases, and 15 bases stayed unmatched.

There are a few counts of this clonotype. The chain is built from TRBV5-1 and TRBJ2-3; TRBD2 is a possible D gene (5 bases). The germline gives CDR1 SGHRS, CDR2 YFSETQ. V was shortened by 4 bases and J by 5 bases, with 14 bases between the two germline ends. The CDR3 loop spans 14 amino acids. The CDR3 spells CASSPTGERDTQYF. The CDR3 DNA reads as TGCGCCAGCAGCCCGACCGGGGAACGAGATACGCAGTATTTT.

Only a few counts were recorded for this clonotype. The rearrangement joins TRBV9 to TRBJ2-1; D might be TRBD1 (6 bases). Trimming shortened V by 1 base and J by 5 bases, and 16 bases separated the two germline ends. Germline V gene lookup returns CDR1 SGDLS and CDR2 YYNGEE. The CDR3 contains 16 residues. The CDR3 reads CASSVTSGQIDNEQFF. The CDR3 DNA sequence: TGTGCCAGCAGCGTAACCTCGGGACAAATAGACAATGAGCAGTTCTTC.

This clonotype has a count of ten or more. J is TRBJ2-3 and V is TRBV12-3 or TRBV12-4, with 8 bases that match TRBD1. This CDR3 is 13 amino acids long. With V trimmed by 4 bases and J by 10 bases, 7 bases remained unmatched. The CDR3 bases are TGTGCCAGCAGTTCGAAAGGACAGGGAGCGCAGTATTTT. Residues: CASSSKGQGAQYF.

Notes on this clonotype: A much more abundant neighbour one base away suggests this may be a read error. The chain uses TRBV20-1 and TRBJ2-1; possible D gene TRBD2, 5 bases. The J call is doubtful: the DNA matches TRBJ2-7 better. The CDR3 consists of 14 residues. Germline CDR1 and CDR2: DFQATT and SNEGSKA (reference sequence). The chain's CDR3 is CSARSGLDYNEQYF. CDR3 nucleotide sequence: TGCAGTGCTAGATCGGGCCTAGACTACAATGAGCAGTACTTC.

The chain carries TRBV27 and TRBJ2-3, with D possibly being TRBD1 (6 bases). The CDR3 extends over 16 amino acids. Trimming removed 5 bases from V and 1 base from J, with 16 bases in between. Per the germline V gene, CDR1 is MNHEY and CDR2 is SMNVEV (reference sequence). CDR3 DNA: TGTGCCAGCAGTCCTTATTATTACAGGGGCACAGATACGCAGTATTTT. This sequence encodes CASSPYYYRGTDTQYF.

Worth noting for this clonotype: A much bigger clone sits one base away, suggesting this may be a read error. J is TRBJ2-1 and V is TRBV2, with 10 bases aligning to TRBD2. The V and J ends lost 6 bases and 9 bases, in that order; junction bases with no gene match: 8. The length of the CDR3 is 14 residues. Germline CDR1 reads SNHLY; CDR2 reads FYNNEI. Here the CDR3 DNA reads TGTGCCAGCAGGGCGGCTAGCGGGGGCACTGAGCAGTTCTTC. Its translation: CASRAASGGTEQFF.

V is TRBV20-1 and J is TRBJ1-4; D unresolved. V shed 1 base and J shed 6 bases, with 9 bases lying between them. The CDR3 loop spans 13 amino acids. CDR1 and CDR2 from the germline V gene are DFQATT and SNEGSKA (reference sequence). CDR3 residues: CSARGGFDEKLFF. Here the CDR3 DNA reads TGCAGTGCTAGAGGCGGCTTCGATGAAAAACTGTTTTTT.

This clonotype was picked up one time. A much larger clone is a single base away; this may be a read error. This chain joins TRBV3-1 and TRBJ2-7; D unclear. The J call could be wrong; TRBJ2-5 is a better fit for the DNA end. Germline V lookup: CDR1 LGHDT, CDR2 YNNKEL (reference sequence). The CDR3 is 13 amino acids. CDR3 DNA: TGTGCCAGCAGCCAAGGGACGTCTCAGACCCAGTACTTC. Its translation is CASSQGTSQTQYF.

The V call is TRBV20-1, the J call TRBJ2-3, with TRBD2 matching over 7 bases. V lost 0 bases and J lost 5; bases outside the gene matches: 8. Germline loops: CDR1 DFQATT, CDR2 SNEGSKA (reference sequence). There are 15 residues in the CDR3. The CDR3 loop is CSARDSAGPGDTQYF. Here the CDR3 DNA reads TGCAGTGCTAGAGATTCAGCGGGGCCCGGAGATACGCAGTATTTT.

V is TRBV20-1 and J is TRBJ2-7; D unresolved. V lost 6 bases to trimming and J lost 2 bases, with 20 bases between them. Germline V CDR1 and CDR2: DFQATT, SNEGSKA (reference sequence). CDR3 size: 15 residues. In DNA, the CDR3 is TGCAGTGCCCCTCCCACTACTTCGGATACCTACGAGCAGTACTTC. Its protein product is CSAPPTTSDTYEQYF.

This rearrangement joins TRBV4-2 to TRBJ1-1, with D tentatively TRBD1 (5 bases). V lost 0 bases and J lost 10, with 15 bases in between. The CDR3 is 14 amino acids. Germline V CDR1 and CDR2: LGHNA, YNFKEQ. CDR3 DNA sequence: TGTGCCAGCAGCCAAGATCTAGGGCGGGGGGGAGCTTTCTTT. Protein product: CASSQDLGRGGAFF.

The V call is TRBV28, the J call TRBJ2-6; D is unresolved. Germline CDR1 and CDR2: MDHEN and SYDVKM. The germline V and J ends were trimmed by 4 bases and 0 bases, with 10 bases remaining between them. The CDR3 length is 16 residues. This CDR3 is CASSSILGSGANVLTF. The CDR3 DNA reads TGTGCCAGCAGTTCAATCCTAGGCTCTGGGGCCAACGTCCTGACTTTC.

The V gene is TRBV5-1, the J gene TRBJ2-1, with TRBD2 as a possible D gene (7 bases). The CDR3 length is 16 residues. Per the germline V gene, CDR1 is SGHRS and CDR2 is YFSETQ. Trimming left V 5 bases short and J 13 bases short, with 28 bases between. The DNA of the CDR3 is TGCGCCAGCAGGGCGGGGGCCCAAACCCCCGTCGAGACCCAGTTCTTC. It yields the protein CASRAGAQTPVETQFF.

The table lists this clonotype with many counts. The V call is TRBV10-3, the J call TRBJ2-7; D not certain. Trimming took off 0 bases at V and 6 bases at J, with 12 bases between the two ends. Germline V gives CDR1 ENHRY, CDR2 SYGVKD. This CDR3 is built from 14 residues. The CDR3, as DNA: TGTGCCATCAGTGAGTCCTCAGATTTCACCGAGCAGTACTTC. Residues: CAISESSDFTEQYF.

To note about this clonotype: A much more abundant neighbour one base away suggests this may be a read error. The rearrangement links TRBV12-3 or TRBV12-4 to TRBJ2-3; 10 nucleotides match TRBD2. The CDR3 runs 15 residues. CDR3 nucleotide sequence: TGTGCCAGCAGTCCACTAGCGGGGTTCACAGATGCGCAGTATTTT. Residues: CASSPLAGFTDAQYF.

The chain links TRBV4-3 to TRBJ1-6, with unresolved D. Germline CDR1 is LGHNA and CDR2 is YSLEER. The CDR3 has 14 amino acids. V shed 0 bases and J shed 9 bases, with 9 bases lying between them. CDR3 DNA: TGCGCCAGCAGCCAAGAAGGTCCACGTTCACCCCTCCACTTT. It specifies CASSQEGPRSPLHF.

This clonotype came up many times. J is TRBJ2-5 and V is TRBV9; 10 bases fit TRBD2. This CDR3 is built from 15 residues. J gave up 3 bases and V 0 bases, and 2 bases lay outside the gene matches. Looked up from germline, CDR1 is SGDLS and CDR2 is YYNGEE. CDR3 DNA sequence: TGTGCCAGCAGCGTAGAAGGACTAGCGGAAGAGACCCAGTACTTC. It is translated as CASSVEGLAEETQYF.

On this clonotype itself: A much more abundant neighbour one base away suggests this may be a read error. The chain links TRBV3-1 to TRBJ1-2; 10 nucleotides agree with TRBD1. Germline CDR1 is LGHDT and CDR2 is YNNKEL (reference sequence). CDR3 length: 15 amino acids. This CDR3 reads CAGSQDRGRGYGYTF. The CDR3 bases are TGTGCCGGCAGCCAAGACAGGGGGCGCGGCTATGGCTACACCTTC.

V and J are TRBV7-2 and TRBJ1-1; 9 bases are a match to TRBD1. J was trimmed by 6 bases and V by 4 bases; bases with no gene match: 9. Germline-derived CDR1 and CDR2 are SGHTA and FQGNSA. This CDR3 region has 15 residues. The CDR3 loop reads CASSSWGQGSSEAFF. In DNA form, the CDR3 reads TGTGCCAGCAGCTCCTGGGGACAGGGAAGCTCTGAAGCTTTCTTT.

This clonotype was found many times. The chain joins TRBV4-1 to TRBJ2-3; the D call may be TRBD1 or TRBD2 (6 bases each). Looked up from germline, CDR1 is MGHRA and CDR2 is YSYEKL. This CDR3 region has 15 residues. V was trimmed by 0 bases and J by 4 bases, leaving 11 bases between them. CDR3 region: CASSQDMGGADTQYF. CDR3 sequence (DNA): TGCGCCAGCAGCCAAGATATGGGGGGCGCAGATACGCAGTATTTT.

This clonotype has only a few counts. The CDR3 DNA reads TGTGCCAGCAGTTGGGACTTGTACAATGAGCAGTTCTTC. Protein product: CASSWDLYNEQFF. The V call is TRBV14, the J call TRBJ2-1; D is perhaps TRBD2 (6 bases). CDR1 SGHDN and CDR2 FVKESK come from the germline V gene. V was shortened by 6 bases and J by 4 bases, with 10 bases between the two germline ends. The CDR3 has 13 residues.

In this sample, this clonotype turned up once. The chain joins TRBV20-1 to TRBJ1-2; D is perhaps TRBD1 (6 bases). Germline CDR1 DFQATT, CDR2 SNEGSKA (reference sequence). Trimming cost V 8 bases and J 0 bases, with 25 bases left between them. The CDR3 is made up of 17 amino acids. CDR3 protein: CSTPEGAGVVPNYGYTF. The CDR3 region has the DNA TGCAGTACGCCAGAAGGGGCAGGGGTAGTCCCTAACTATGGCTACACCTTC.

This clonotype was recorded a few times. This chain connects TRBV5-5 to TRBJ2-5; 8 bases are a match to TRBD2. With 8 bases clipped from V and 4 bases from J, the junction kept 10 bases outside the gene matches. Germline V lookup: CDR1 SGHKS, CDR2 YYEKEE (reference sequence). The CDR3 totals 14 residues. The chain's CDR3 is CASTYGGAGETQYF. CDR3 coding DNA: TGTGCCAGTACTTACGGGGGGGCCGGAGAGACCCAGTACTTC.

A word on this clonotype: This may arise from a read error, as a much more abundant clone is one base away. The chain combines TRBV20-1 with TRBJ1-1; unclear D gene. Germline CDR1 is DFQATT and CDR2 is SNEGSKA (reference sequence). This CDR3 region has 13 residues. CDR3 coding DNA: TGCAGTACTAGAGATGGTCAGAACACTGAAGCTTTCTTT. Translation: CSTRDGQNTEAFF.